The present T cell receptor (beta chain) was sequenced within a study of T cell repertoires in cytomegalovirus infection (dated by TCRdb to between 2018 and 2021). At the level of the whole study: Donor HLA type was relevant to the analysis, as public TCR beta signatures indicated carriage of CMV infection together with the matching HLA type.

The sequencing machine was an Illumina HiSeq 1500. TCRdb itself trimmed the public reads at Q25 with fastp, ran MiXCR and retained productive beta chains. Duplicate CDR3 protein sequences are folded into a single record with the most common DNA and genes. Across this sample there are hundreds of thousands of distinct CDR3 sequences, with 24% seen only once. The ten largest clones represent less than 9.5% of the sample. Broad study findings and their caveats: Cumulative frequency of public TCR beta family members discriminated carriers of CMV infection plus the relevant HLA type in this cohort and an independent 352-donor cohort. The ex vivo response was dominated by HLA-C-restricted CMV-specific TCR beta clonotypes, which also provided the single most frequent clonotype in two of eight donors.

Regarding this clonotype: Its antigen is currently not known. One base away there is no much larger clone; base qualities are not given.

Sequenced sample: CD8+ T cells from PBMCs. The TCR sequence derives from a human donor in good health (CMV status not recorded). Some clones in this sample may be carry-over from other donors' samples.

This receptor carries the CDR3 CSAKTTGGGYTF. The nucleotide sequence is TGCAGTGCCAAGACGACAGGGGGTGGCTACACCTTC. The sequence joins TRBV20-1 to TRBJ1-2; 9 nucleotides in the junction match TRBD1. From the cysteine through the phenylalanine, the CDR3 covers 12 amino acids. This entry keeps only the CDR3 DNA: 36 bases, framed from base 1. From the germline V gene (reference sequence), CDR1 is DFQATT and CDR2 is SNEGSKA. Clipping removes 6 bases from V and 7 bases from J, with 6 as the unmatched junction base count.